The 32 T cell receptor beta chains in this list originate from one sample, sequenced in a study of OX40 agonist ivuxolimab in advanced cancers. Method: immunoSEQ multiplex PCR; TCRdb's copy keeps in-frame clones and lacks some. The table includes fewer than 90,000 clones, roughly nine tenths detected once. The source material was CD4+ or CD8+ T cells sorted from blood, sampled in a trial of the OX40 agonist ivuxolimab. The source is an adult with an advanced solid tumor such as melanoma, head and neck, liver or kidney cancer.

The chain links TRBV19 to TRBJ2-7, with a tentative D call TRBD1 (5 bases). The CDR3 loop spans 13 amino acids. The V and J ends lost 8 bases and 2 bases respectively, with 13 bases between them. Per germline, CDR1 LNHDA and CDR2 SQIVND (reference sequence). The CDR3 DNA reads TGTGCCAGTTCCTCGGACACAGCCTACGAGCAGTACTTC. Translating it yields CASSSDTAYEQYF.

This rearrangement joins TRBV5-1 to TRBJ1-3; no reliable D call. The CDR3 is 14 amino acids. Germline V gene sequence: CDR1 SGHRS, CDR2 YFSETQ. V lost 5 bases, J lost 2 bases, and 11 bases lay in between. This CDR3 is CASRPLETGNTIYF. The CDR3 DNA follows: TGCGCCAGCAGGCCACTCGAGACTGGAAACACCATATATTTT.

V gene TRBV4-1 combines with J gene TRBJ2-4; a possible D gene is TRBD1 (6 bases). Trimming removed 1 base at V and 0 bases at J, with 10 bases between. The CDR3 is 16 residues long. Germline V gene sequence: CDR1 MGHRA, CDR2 YSYEKL. The CDR3, as DNA: TGCGCCAGCAGCCAAGTGGGACAACTAGCCAAAAACATTCAGTACTTC. Encoded protein: CASSQVGQLAKNIQYF.

In regard to this clone: Germline is not matched at one junction end, which may reflect a read error. The V gene is TRBV7-7, the J gene TRBJ2-2; 8 bases agree with TRBD2. Germline V lookup: CDR1 SSHAT, CDR2 FNYEAQ (reference sequence). This CDR3 is built from 14 residues. CDR3 sequence: CASSPSGYTGELFF. The CDR3 DNA reads TGTGCTAGCAGCCCTAGCGGGTACACCGGGGAGCTGTTTTTT.

V is TRBV5-5 and J is TRBJ2-1; no firm D call. Trimming took off 0 bases at V and 4 bases at J, with 11 bases between the two ends. This CDR3 spans 15 amino acids. In germline, CDR1 is SGHKS, CDR2 YYEKEE (reference sequence). The CDR3 DNA is TGTGCCAGCAGCTTGGCCGGGTCCCGATACAATGAGCAGTTCTTC. As protein: CASSLAGSRYNEQFF.

The chain recombines TRBV6-5 with TRBJ1-5; 7 bases are shared with TRBD1. This CDR3 region has 14 residues. The germline V gene has CDR1 MNHEY and CDR2 SVGAGI. The J segment lost 3 bases and the V segment lost 4 bases, leaving 3 bases of the junction unmatched. DNA of the CDR3: TGTGCCAGCAGTTGGACAGGAATCAATCAGCCCCAGCATTTT. Residues: CASSWTGINQPQHF.

The V call is TRBV6-6, the J call TRBJ1-5; 7 nucleotides agree with TRBD1. V lost 0 bases, J lost 3 bases, and 5 bases stayed unmatched. The CDR3 sequence is 16 residues long. The germline V gene has CDR1 MNHNY and CDR2 SVGAGI (reference sequence). In nucleotides, the CDR3 is TGTGCCAGCAGTTACTCTACAGGGGAAACCAATCAGCCCCAGCATTTT. This sequence encodes CASSYSTGETNQPQHF.

The gene calls are TRBV10-2 and TRBJ2-7, with TRBD1 matching 8 bases. The CDR3 consists of 14 residues. Germline CDR1 is WSHSY and CDR2 is SAAADI. The V and J ends lost 6 bases and 3 bases, in that order; junction bases with no gene match: 7. The CDR3 coding sequence is TGCGCCAGCAGGGCGGACAGGGTTGGCTACGAGCAGTACTTC. Its protein product is CASRADRVGYEQYF.

This clone was detected only once. A read error may produce the germline difference seen at one junction end. This chain joins TRBV15 and TRBJ1-6, with unresolved D. This CDR3 spans 13 amino acids. Per germline, CDR1 LNHNV and CDR2 YYDKDF (reference sequence). CDR3 amino acids: CATSSSSNSPLHF. The CDR3 DNA sequence: TGTGCCACCAGCAGTTCCTCTAATTCACCCCTCCACTTT.

The rearrangement links TRBV11-2 to TRBJ2-2, with D tentatively TRBD1 (6 bases). Germline assignment: CDR1 SGHAT and CDR2 FQNNGV. Trimming removed 1 base from V and 4 bases from J, with 10 bases in between. The CDR3 is 15 amino acids. CDR3: CASSLVNRATGELFF. The CDR3 coding sequence is TGTGCCAGCAGCTTAGTCAACAGGGCCACCGGGGAGCTGTTTTTT. The complete variable domain, with remaining parts taken from reference TRBV11-2 and TRBJ2-2, reads EAGVAQSPRYKIIEKRQSVAFWCNPISGHATLYWYQQILGQGPKLLIQFQNNGVVDDSQLPKDRFSAERLKGVDSTLKIQPAKLEDSAVYLCASSLVNRATGELFFGEGSRLTVL.

The chain links TRBV6-5 to TRBJ1-5; D may be TRBD1 (5 bases). V shed 6 bases and J shed 4 bases, with 10 bases lying between them. The CDR3 is made up of 13 amino acids. CDR1 MNHEY and CDR2 SVGAGI come from the germline V gene. The CDR3 nucleotides read TGTGCCAGCAGCCCACAGGAGAATCAGCCCCAGCATTTT. Translation: CASSPQENQPQHF.

The V and J genes are TRBV19 and TRBJ2-3; TRBD1 matches 7 bases. J gave up 3 bases and V 7 bases, and 7 bases lay outside the gene matches. The CDR3 length is 14 residues. Germline assignment: CDR1 LNHDA and CDR2 SQIVND (reference sequence). The CDR3 is CASKPGGGTDTQYF. The CDR3 nucleotides are TGTGCCAGTAAACCAGGGGGTGGGACAGATACGCAGTATTTT.

CDR3 nucleotide sequence: TGTGCCAGCAGCTTAAGGGCAGGCAGTAGCAATCAGCCCCAGCATTTT. Protein product: CASSLRAGSSNQPQHF. The V gene is TRBV7-2, the J gene TRBJ1-5; D unresolved. Trimming shortened V by 2 bases and J by 0 bases, and 11 bases separated the two germline ends. Germline V CDR1 and CDR2: SGHTA, FQGNSA. This CDR3 region has 16 residues. Drawing the rest from reference TRBV7-2 and TRBJ1-5, the complete variable domain is GAGVSQSPSNKVTEKGKDVELRCDPISGHTALYWYRQSLGQGLEFLIYFQGNSAPDKSGLPSDRFSAERTGGSVSTLTIQRTQQEDSAVYLCASSLRAGSSNQPQHFGDGTRLSIL.

V usage is TRBV10-2 and J usage is TRBJ1-2; possibly TRBD1 for D (5 bases). CDR1 and CDR2 from the germline V gene are WSHSY and SAAADI. This CDR3 is 13 amino acids long. V was clipped by 8 bases and J by 5 bases, with 15 bases between them. In DNA, the CDR3 is TGCGCCAGCCTAGAGGGGCGCGATTATGGCTACACCTTC. It specifies CASLEGRDYGYTF.

Only one count was recorded for this clone. The chain is built from TRBV5-4 and TRBJ2-2, with 11 bases aligning to TRBD2. With V trimmed by 4 bases and J by 2 bases, 4 bases remained unmatched. This CDR3 is built from 16 residues. Per germline, CDR1 SGHNT and CDR2 YYREEE (reference sequence). CDR3 DNA sequence: TGTGCCAGCAGCCCAACTAGCGGGGGTAACACCGGGGAGCTGTTTTTT. Translation gives CASSPTSGGNTGELFF.

The genes are TRBV4-1 and TRBJ1-4; 8 nucleotides agree with TRBD1. The J segment lost 8 bases and the V segment lost 4 bases, leaving 9 bases of the junction unmatched. From germline, CDR1 is MGHRA and CDR2 YSYEKL. The CDR3 consists of 15 residues. The CDR3 DNA is TGCGCCAGCAGCCTACAGACAGGGGCAGGAGAAAAACTGTTTTTT. This codes for CASSLQTGAGEKLFF.

About this clone: In the same sample, other DNA sequences code for this CDR3. The chain carries TRBV7-3 and TRBJ2-1; 7 nucleotides line up with TRBD1. CDR3 size: 13 residues. V lost 3 bases to trimming and J lost 4 bases; unmatched junction nucleotides: 0. Germline V CDR1 and CDR2: SGHTA, FQGTGA. This CDR3 reads CASSLGQYNEQFF. The CDR3 coding sequence is TGTGCCAGCAGCTTGGGACAGTACAATGAGCAGTTCTTC.

The chain couples TRBV7-9 to TRBJ2-1; 7 bases agree with TRBD2. Unmatched junction bases numbered 14, after V lost 3 bases and J lost 6 bases. Germline-derived CDR1 and CDR2 are SEHNR and FQNEAQ (reference sequence). This CDR3 region has 17 residues. CDR3 amino acids: CASSFRPLSGKGNEQFF. The CDR3 nucleotides read TGTGCCAGCAGCTTTAGACCCTTGAGCGGGAAAGGCAATGAGCAGTTCTTC. Based on the CDR3 plus reference TRBV7-9 and TRBJ2-1, the full variable domain is DTGVSQNPRHKITKRGQNVTFRCDPISEHNRLYWYRQTLGQGPEFLTYFQNEAQLEKSRLLSDRFSAERPKGSFSTLEIQRTEQGDSAMYLCASSFRPLSGKGNEQFFGPGTRLTVL.

The J gene is TRBJ1-4, the V gene TRBV9; a possible D gene is TRBD1 (5 bases). Trimming removed 3 bases from V and 7 bases from J, with 10 bases in between. This CDR3 has 13 amino acids. Germline CDR1 reads SGDLS; CDR2 reads YYNGEE. The CDR3 is CASSGGESEKLFF. As DNA, the CDR3 is TGTGCCAGCAGCGGAGGGGAGAGTGAAAAACTGTTTTTT.

This chain joins TRBV27 and TRBJ2-7; a possible D gene is TRBD2 (7 bases). Trimming pared 8 bases from V and 5 bases from J, leaving 16 bases between. Germline values: CDR1 MNHEY, CDR2 SMNVEV (reference sequence). This CDR3 contains 13 residues. The CDR3 reads CASSAGGRNEQYF. The CDR3 nucleotides read TGTGCCAGCTCTGCCGGGGGGCGGAACGAGCAGTACTTC.

The V and J genes are TRBV7-3 and TRBJ1-1; 8 bases fit TRBD1. J was trimmed by 4 bases and V by 4 bases; bases with no gene match: 8. The CDR3 consists of 15 residues. Germline assignment: CDR1 SGHTA and CDR2 FQGTGA. CDR3 sequence (DNA): TGTGCCAGCAGCTCGACAGGGGTCGGGGGCACTGAAGCTTTCTTT. This gives the protein CASSSTGVGGTEAFF.

The chain links TRBV2 to TRBJ2-1, with 11 nucleotides matching TRBD1. Trimming removed 6 bases from V and 8 bases from J; junction bases left unmatched: 9. The V gene's germline CDR1 is SNHLY and CDR2 FYNNEI. This CDR3 is 15 amino acids long. The CDR3 region has the DNA TGTGCCAGCAGCCCCCGGGACAGGGGGGGCCATGAGCAGTTCTTC. Protein product: CASSPRDRGGHEQFF.

The gene calls are TRBV11-2 and TRBJ1-2; D gene ambiguous. Germline lookup yields CDR1 SGHAT and CDR2 FQNNGV. The CDR3 is 14 residues long. With 6 bases removed from V and 2 bases from J, the gap between germline ends came to 13 bases. CDR3 nucleotides: TGTGCCAGCAGTCCCGGCGAGGGAAACTATGGCTACACCTTC. Residues: CASSPGEGNYGYTF.

This chain uses TRBV9 with TRBJ2-2; the D gene is possibly TRBD1 (6 bases). The CDR3 is 16 amino acids. V was pared by 0 bases and J by 1 base, with 10 bases between. Germline CDR1 SGDLS, CDR2 YYNGEE. For the CDR3, the DNA is TGTGCCAGCAGCGTAGCCGGGACAAGGAACACCGGGGAGCTGTTTTTT. Translation: CASSVAGTRNTGELFF.

This chain links TRBV5-4 with TRBJ2-7; no firm D call. The CDR3 consists of 14 residues. CDR1 and CDR2 (germline): SGHNT, YYREEE (reference sequence). Deletions cut 4 bases from V and 0 bases from J, with 11 bases between. CDR3 protein: CASSRDTSSYEQYF. Here the CDR3 DNA reads TGTGCCAGCAGCCGAGACACGAGCTCCTACGAGCAGTACTTC.

The chain has TRBV19 and TRBJ2-1; TRBD2 matches at 14 bases. The length of the CDR3 is 16 residues. Looked up from germline, CDR1 is LNHDA and CDR2 is SQIVND (reference sequence). Trimming removed 3 bases from V and 7 bases from J; junction bases left unmatched: 5. The CDR3 protein is CASSMGGTSGSNEQFF. The CDR3, as DNA: TGTGCCAGTAGTATGGGGGGGACTAGCGGGAGTAATGAGCAGTTCTTC.

This clone came up once. The J gene is TRBJ1-1, the V gene TRBV2; possibly TRBD1 for D (6 bases). The CDR3 length is 14 residues. Germline CDR1 and CDR2: SNHLY and FYNNEI. V was pared by 7 bases and J by 3 bases, with 15 bases between. This chain's CDR3 is CASTGEGSDTEAFF. The CDR3 DNA follows: TGTGCCAGCACAGGGGAAGGGTCGGACACTGAAGCTTTCTTT. The full variable domain, its missing parts supplied by reference TRBV2 and TRBJ1-1, is EPEVTQTPSHQVTQMGQEVILRCVPISNHLYFYWYRQILGQKVEFLVSFYNNEISEKSEIFDDQFSVERPDGSNFTLKIRSTKLEDSAMYFCASTGEGSDTEAFFGQGTRLTVV.

The chain links TRBV4-1 to TRBJ2-4; 7 bases agree with TRBD1. Germline V lookup: CDR1 MGHRA, CDR2 YSYEKL. This CDR3 comprises 15 residues. V lost 0 bases, J lost 6 bases, and 5 bases stayed unmatched. The CDR3 DNA sequence: TGCGCCAGCAGCCAAGAATTTTCAGGGGGAAACATTCAGTACTTC. Translated: CASSQEFSGGNIQYF.

CDR3 residues: CASSQDLGLNTGELFF. The CDR3, as DNA: TGTGCCAGCAGCCAAGATCTTGGGCTCAACACCGGGGAGCTGTTTTTT. This chain joins TRBV14 and TRBJ2-2; D is unclear. Trimming pared 0 bases from V and 2 bases from J, leaving 10 bases between. The germline CDR1 and CDR2 sequences are SGHDN and FVKESK. CDR3 length: 16 amino acids.

In its sample, this clone is medium-sized. The V gene is TRBV25-1, the J gene TRBJ1-1; D ambiguous. Deletions cut 7 bases from V and 3 bases from J, with 12 bases between. The CDR3 is 13 amino acids. Germline CDR1 reads MGHDK; CDR2 reads SYGVNS. The CDR3 sequence: CASTKSWDTEAFF. In DNA, the CDR3 is TGTGCCAGCACCAAAAGTTGGGACACTGAAGCTTTCTTT.

This clone turned up a few times. V usage is TRBV9 and J usage is TRBJ1-3; TRBD1 matches 7 bases. The junction had 7 bases not matched to a gene; V was cut back by 4 bases and J by 0 bases. Germline loops: CDR1 SGDLS, CDR2 YYNGEE. The CDR3 is 16 amino acids. CDR3 sequence (DNA): TGTGCCAGCAGCCCGAGGGGGCAGAACTCTGGAAACACCATATATTTT. This gives the protein CASSPRGQNSGNTIYF.

The chain recombines TRBV2 with TRBJ1-6, with 7 bases aligning to TRBD1. There are 16 residues in the CDR3. Germline-derived CDR1 and CDR2 are SNHLY and FYNNEI. Losses at the gene ends were 1 base for V and 5 bases for J; bases not matched to a gene: 5. The DNA for the CDR3 is TGTGCCAGCAGTGAAGGGGGGACAGAAAATAATTCACCCCTCCACTTT. Amino acids: CASSEGGTENNSPLHF.